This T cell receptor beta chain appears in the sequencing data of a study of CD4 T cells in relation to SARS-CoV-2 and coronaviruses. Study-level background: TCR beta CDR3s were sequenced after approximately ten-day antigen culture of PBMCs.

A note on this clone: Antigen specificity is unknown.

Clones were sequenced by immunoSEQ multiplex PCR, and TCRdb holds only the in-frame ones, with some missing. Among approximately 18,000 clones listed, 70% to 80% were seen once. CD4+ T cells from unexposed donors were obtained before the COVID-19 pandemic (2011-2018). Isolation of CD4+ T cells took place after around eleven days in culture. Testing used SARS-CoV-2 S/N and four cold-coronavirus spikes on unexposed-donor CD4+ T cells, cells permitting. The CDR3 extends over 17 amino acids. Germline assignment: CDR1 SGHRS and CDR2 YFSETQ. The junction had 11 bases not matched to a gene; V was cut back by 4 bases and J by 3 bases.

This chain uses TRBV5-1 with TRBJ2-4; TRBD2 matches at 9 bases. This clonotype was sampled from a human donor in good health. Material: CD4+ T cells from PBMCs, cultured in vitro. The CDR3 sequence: CASSPGLAFEGKNIQYF. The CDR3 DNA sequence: TGCGCCAGCAGCCCCGGACTAGCGTTTGAGGGCAAAAACATTCAGTACTTC.